This passage covers 21 T cell receptor beta chains from one sample sequenced in a study of CD8+ T cells in alopecia areata. Isolated RNA was reverse transcribed into cDNA used as the sequencing template. TCRdb keeps only in-frame clones here, not all; method: immunoSEQ multiplex PCR. The sample holds more than 100,000 clones, more than 75% seen once. Treatment indicated: oral pan-JAK inhibitor, 5-10 mg twice daily. The starting material was CD8+ T cells sorted from blood, obtained between weeks 30 and 35, from a patient treated with tofacitinib. Every receptor here comes from a human donor with alopecia areata.

V and J are TRBV6-5 and TRBJ2-5; 9 nucleotides line up with TRBD1. CDR1 is MNHEY, CDR2 SVGAGI, per germline. This CDR3 is built from 15 residues. Trimming took 6 bases from V and 5 from J; bases not matched to a gene: 10. The CDR3 nucleotides read TGTGCCAGCAGGACACAGGGGGCTTGGGAGGAGACCCAGTACTTC. Translated: CASRTQGAWEETQYF.

The CDR3 DNA reads as TGTGCCAGCAGCTATACAGGGGGGAACACTGAAGCTTTCTTT. Residues: CASSYTGGNTEAFF. The genes are TRBV6-5 and TRBJ1-1; TRBD1 aligns across 8 bases. V gave up 6 bases and J gave up 1 base; unmatched junction bases: 4. The germline CDR1 and CDR2 sequences are MNHEY and SVGAGI. The CDR3 runs to 14 residues.

The CDR3 sequence is CASGPGMDSGNTIYF. CDR3 DNA sequence: TGTGCCAGCGGCCCAGGGATGGACTCTGGAAACACCATATATTTT. The chain couples TRBV7-9 to TRBJ1-3; possible D gene TRBD1, 5 bases. Germline V gene lookup returns CDR1 SEHNR and CDR2 FQNEAQ (reference sequence). The V and J ends lost 8 bases and 0 bases respectively, with 14 bases between them. The CDR3 covers 15 residues. The full variable domain, completed using reference TRBV7-9 and TRBJ1-3, is DTGVSQNPRHKITKRGQNVTFRCDPISEHNRLYWYRQTLGQGPEFLTYFQNEAQLEKSRLLSDRFSAERPKGSFSTLEIQRTEQGDSAMYLCASGPGMDSGNTIYFGEGSWLTVV.

V gene TRBV11-2 combines with J gene TRBJ2-5, with a possible D match to TRBD2 (5 bases). The CDR3 length is 15 residues. Trimming left V 0 bases short and J 4 bases short, with 12 bases between. In germline, CDR1 is SGHAT, CDR2 FQNNGV. The CDR3 protein is CASSLEALSGETQYF. The CDR3 DNA reads as TGTGCCAGCAGCTTAGAGGCTCTGAGCGGAGAGACCCAGTACTTC.

The V and J genes are TRBV27 and TRBJ2-1, with 9 bases identical to TRBD1. J lost 4 bases, V lost 4 bases, and 5 bases had no gene match. The CDR3 runs to 15 residues. Germline assignment: CDR1 MNHEY and CDR2 SMNVEV (reference sequence). The CDR3 DNA follows: TGTGCCAGCAGTTGGGACAGGGAAACTTACAATGAGCAGTTCTTC. Its translation: CASSWDRETYNEQFF.

The sample holds a few counts of this clone. This sequence joins TRBV5-1 and TRBJ2-2; D might be TRBD1 (6 bases). The CDR3 contains 11 residues. Germline-derived CDR1 and CDR2 are SGHRS and YFSETQ. Trimming took off 8 bases at V and 7 bases at J, with 9 bases between the two ends. CDR3 region: CARFRGGELFF. CDR3 nucleotides: TGCGCCAGGTTCAGGGGCGGGGAGCTGTTTTTT.

This clone showed up just a few times. V and J are TRBV7-9 and TRBJ2-5, with D perhaps matching TRBD1 or TRBD2 (5 bases each). The V end was cut by 4 bases, the J end by 5 bases, with 14 bases between. Germline values: CDR1 SEHNR, CDR2 FQNEAQ (reference sequence). The CDR3 loop spans 14 amino acids. CDR3 DNA: TGTGCCAGCAGCTCCCCCGGGGACGGCGAGACCCAGTACTTC. It is translated as CASSSPGDGETQYF.

This chain joins TRBV9 and TRBJ2-3, with D tentatively TRBD2 (6 bases). There are 14 residues in the CDR3. With 4 bases removed from V and 5 bases from J, the gap between germline ends came to 14 bases. Per the germline V gene, CDR1 is SGDLS and CDR2 is YYNGEE. The CDR3 here is CASSPVGEEDTQYF. The DNA for the CDR3 is TGTGCCAGCAGCCCAGTTGGGGAGGAAGATACGCAGTATTTT.

Concerning this clone: The same CDR3 is also encoded by other DNA sequences in this sample. V and J are TRBV7-9 and TRBJ1-5; D call uncertain. There are 13 residues in the CDR3. V was cut by 5 bases and J by 4 bases, with 9 bases left in between. From germline, CDR1 is SEHNR and CDR2 FQNEAQ (reference sequence). Here the CDR3 reads CASSLGVNQPQHF. For the CDR3, the DNA is TGTGCCAGCAGCCTAGGAGTGAATCAGCCCCAGCATTTT.

This chain links TRBV11-1 with TRBJ2-7, with TRBD2 matching 13 bases. This CDR3 region has 16 residues. From germline, CDR1 is SGHAT and CDR2 FQDESV (reference sequence). The V gene end was trimmed by 5 bases and the J gene end by 6 bases; junction bases not matched to a gene: 10. The CDR3 nucleotides read TGTGCCAGCAGCGCCTTAACCGGACTAGCGGGAGTCGAGCAGTACTTC. It specifies CASSALTGLAGVEQYF. Full variable domain (missing parts from reference TRBV11-1 and TRBJ2-7): EAEVAQSPRYKITEKSQAVAFWCDPISGHATLYWYRQILGQGPELLVQFQDESVVDDSQLPKDRFSAERLKGVDSTLKIQPAELGDSAMYLCASSALTGLAGVEQYFGPGTRLTVT.

This chain links TRBV19 with TRBJ2-3; TRBD2 matches 7 bases. From germline, CDR1 is LNHDA and CDR2 SQIVND (reference sequence). J gave up 2 bases and V 3 bases, and 8 bases lay outside the gene matches. The CDR3 runs 16 residues. CDR3: CASSIGGSMATDTQYF. Here the CDR3 DNA reads TGTGCCAGTAGTATCGGCGGGAGCATGGCCACAGATACGCAGTATTTT.

CDR3 DNA: TGTGCCAGTAGTATCCTAGGAACGGGTACTGCTTTCTTT. This codes for CASSILGTGTAFF. This chain connects TRBV19 to TRBJ1-1, with no clear D. Per the germline V gene, CDR1 is LNHDA and CDR2 is SQIVND (reference sequence). This CDR3 comprises 13 residues. Between the trimmed V and J ends, which lost 3 bases and 11 bases, there was a span of 16 bases.

This sequence joins TRBV27 and TRBJ2-7; 7 bases fit TRBD1. This CDR3 comprises 15 residues. The trim removed 6 bases at V and 0 bases at J, leaving 8 bases unmatched. Germline CDR1 MNHEY, CDR2 SMNVEV (reference sequence). CDR3 in DNA: TGTGCCAGCAGGTCTAACAGGGGCCACTCCTACGAGCAGTACTTC. It yields the protein CASRSNRGHSYEQYF.

The rearrangement uses TRBV9 and TRBJ2-1; 8 bases are a match to TRBD2. The junction had 8 bases not matched to a gene; V was cut back by 1 base and J by 2 bases. The CDR3 is 17 amino acids. CDR1 and CDR2 from the germline V gene are SGDLS and YYNGEE. DNA of the CDR3: TGTGCCAGCAGCGTAACCCCCAGCGGGGGCCCCTACAATGAGCAGTTCTTC. Translated: CASSVTPSGGPYNEQFF.

The gene calls are TRBV6-1 and TRBJ2-1; 12 bases line up with TRBD2. The J segment lost 5 bases and the V segment lost 2 bases, leaving 7 bases of the junction unmatched. This CDR3 is 17 amino acids long. CDR1 and CDR2 (germline): MNHNS, SASEGT. This CDR3 reads CASSEPLAGGPHNEQFF. The CDR3 region has the DNA TGTGCCAGCAGTGAACCTCTAGCGGGAGGGCCCCACAATGAGCAGTTCTTC.

The CDR3 spells CASSPTGKNEQFF. The CDR3 bases are TGTGCCAGCAGCCCAACAGGGAAGAATGAGCAGTTCTTC. The chain employs TRBV7-9 and TRBJ2-1; D is possibly TRBD1 (6 bases). This CDR3 contains 13 residues. Trimming left V 5 bases short and J 7 bases short, with 12 bases between. Per germline, CDR1 SEHNR and CDR2 FQNEAQ (reference sequence).

A single count supports this clone. The rearrangement uses TRBV14 and TRBJ2-1, with no clear D. The CDR3 spans 13 residues. V gave up 0 bases and J gave up 10 bases, with 10 bases separating them. CDR1 SGHDN and CDR2 FVKESK come from the germline V gene. The CDR3 DNA reads as TGTGCCAGCAGCCAAGAACGTACGGGCGAGCAGTTCTTC. It translates to CASSQERTGEQFF.

This clone has only one observation. This chain links TRBV5-4 with TRBJ2-1, with TRBD2 identical over 10 bases. The trim removed 0 bases at V and 8 bases at J, leaving 5 bases unmatched. The germline V gene has CDR1 SGHNT and CDR2 YYREEE (reference sequence). The CDR3 contains 15 residues. CDR3 nucleotides: TGTGCCAGCAGCTTGGCAGCGGGAGGGGCGCATGAGCAGTTCTTC. Translation: CASSLAAGGAHEQFF.

V gene TRBV9 combines with J gene TRBJ2-3, with D hard to call. Trimming took 1 base from V and 6 from J, leaving 3 bases between them. The length of the CDR3 is 11 residues. Germline values: CDR1 SGDLS, CDR2 YYNGEE. Here the CDR3 reads CASSVQDTQYF. The CDR3 nucleotides read TGTGCCAGCAGCGTACAGGATACGCAGTATTTT.

The chain has TRBV29-1 and TRBJ2-7; D remains unclear. Germline V gene data show CDR1 as SQVTM and CDR2 as ANQGSEA. V dropped 3 bases and J dropped 6 bases, with 9 bases sitting between them. CDR3 length equals 11 residues. The CDR3 DNA follows: TGCAGCGTTGAGGACGGCCCCGAGCAGTACTTC. Encoded protein: CSVEDGPEQYF.

This chain connects TRBV2 to TRBJ2-3; 8 nucleotides match TRBD2. Trimming cost V 2 bases and J 5 bases; bases outside gene matches: 9. Germline lookup yields CDR1 SNHLY and CDR2 FYNNEI. The CDR3 spans 16 residues. As DNA, the CDR3 is TGTGCCAGCAGTGAAAGACTAGCGCCGGAGGTAGATACGCAGTATTTT. This gives the protein CASSERLAPEVDTQYF.